The 26 T cell receptor beta chains below were found in one sample sequenced in a study of blood T cell repertoires in COVID-19. Assay used: immunoSEQ multiplex PCR; TCRdb lists only in-frame clones, some missing. The data contain around 270,000 clones, around nine tenths of them singletons. Material for sequencing was peripheral blood. These receptors were taken from a man aged 40-49 years who had recovered from COVID-19.

This clone was counted a few times. This chain links TRBV7-2 with TRBJ2-1; 11 nucleotides align to TRBD2. With V trimmed by 1 base and J by 4 bases, 6 bases remained unmatched. CDR1 and CDR2 (germline): SGHTA, FQGNSA. The CDR3 length is 17 residues. The CDR3 reads CASSLGLTSGSYNEQFF. In DNA form, the CDR3 reads TGTGCCAGCAGCTTAGGGCTAACTAGCGGGAGTTACAATGAGCAGTTCTTC.

The genes are TRBV6-5 and TRBJ1-2, with D unclear. CDR3 length equals 13 residues. Germline CDR1 is MNHEY and CDR2 is SVGAGI. The V end lost 5 bases, the J end lost 4 bases, and 11 bases lay between the germline ends. Here the CDR3 reads CASSHQDTYGYTF. CDR3 nucleotides: TGTGCCAGCAGTCACCAGGATACCTATGGCTACACCTTC.

This chain uses TRBV5-6 with TRBJ2-3; D is uncertain. This CDR3 is built from 13 residues. Germline CDR1 and CDR2: SGHDT and YYEEEE. V lost 0 bases to trimming and J lost 3 bases, with 5 bases between them. The CDR3 region has the DNA TGTGCCAGCAGCTTGGCCGGGACAGATACGCAGTATTTT. Its protein product is CASSLAGTDTQYF. The full variable domain, in which reference TRBV5-6 and TRBJ2-3 provide the parts outside the CDR3, is DAGVTQSPTHLIKTRGQQVTLRCSPKSGHDTVSWYQQALGQGPQFIFQYYEEEERQRGNFPDRFSGHQFPNYSSELNVNALLLGDSALYLCASSLAGTDTQYFGPGTRLTVL.

The CDR3 sequence is CASIGLASGESYEQYF. As DNA, the CDR3 is TGTGCCAGCATCGGGCTGGCTAGCGGGGAATCCTACGAGCAGTACTTC. The chain joins TRBV2 to TRBJ2-7; 9 bases match TRBD2. The CDR3 runs to 16 residues. V lost 7 bases to trimming and J lost 1 base; unmatched junction nucleotides: 11. Germline CDR1 is SNHLY and CDR2 is FYNNEI.

This chain uses TRBV3-1 (or the pseudogene TRBV3-2) with TRBJ1-6; 8 nucleotides match TRBD1. CDR1 and CDR2 (germline): LGHDT, YNNKEL (reference sequence). V lost 3 bases to trimming and J lost 7 bases; unmatched junction nucleotides: 17. This CDR3 is built from 19 residues. Here the CDR3 reads CASSQHHRDRTFRNSPLHF. In DNA, the CDR3 is TGTGCCAGCAGCCAGCACCACCGGGACAGGACATTTCGGAATTCACCCCTCCACTTT.

The J gene is TRBJ2-3, the V gene TRBV7-9, with 9 bases matching TRBD2. V shed 5 bases, J shed 4 bases, and the junction held 7 bases outside the gene matches. CDR3 length: 15 residues. Germline loops: CDR1 SEHNR, CDR2 FQNEAQ (reference sequence). CDR3: CASSAAGGPADTQYF. The DNA for the CDR3 is TGTGCCAGCAGCGCTGCGGGGGGGCCCGCAGATACGCAGTATTTT.

This clone was seen a single time. This chain joins TRBV6-5 and TRBJ2-7; TRBD1 agrees at 11 bases. Per germline, CDR1 MNHEY and CDR2 SVGAGI. CDR3 length equals 14 residues. Losses at the gene ends were 2 bases for V and 6 bases for J; bases not matched to a gene: 3. CDR3 protein: CASSYGTGGSEQYF. The CDR3 DNA sequence: TGTGCCAGCAGTTACGGGACAGGGGGTTCCGAGCAGTACTTC.

This sequence joins TRBV7-2 and TRBJ2-7; tentatively, D is TRBD2 (5 bases). Deletions cut 5 bases from V and 0 bases from J, with 14 bases between. The CDR3 extends over 15 amino acids. Germline loops: CDR1 SGHTA, CDR2 FQGNSA. CDR3 coding DNA: TGTGCCAGCAGCACCGAGGGCGGATACTCCTACGAGCAGTACTTC. It yields the protein CASSTEGGYSYEQYF.

The gene calls are TRBV6-1 and TRBJ2-1; TRBD1 agrees at 9 bases. The germline V gene encodes CDR1 MNHNS and CDR2 SASEGT. V shed 4 bases, J shed 8 bases, and the junction held 15 bases outside the gene matches. The length of the CDR3 is 17 residues. CDR3 DNA sequence: TGTGCCAGCAGTGGCTACAGGGGGCGCGGGGTCCGCGATGAGCAGTTCTTC. This codes for CASSGYRGRGVRDEQFF.

V gene TRBV29-1 combines with J gene TRBJ1-1; 8 nucleotides line up with TRBD1. The CDR3 has 11 amino acids. CDR1 and CDR2 (germline): SQVTM, ANQGSEA. With V trimmed by 6 bases and J by 10 bases, 7 bases remained unmatched. The CDR3 coding sequence is TGCAGCGTCGGTCAAACAGGGGGAGCTTTCTTT. Protein sequence: CSVGQTGGAFF. The full variable domain, completed using reference TRBV29-1 and TRBJ1-1, is SAVISQKPSRDICQRGTSLTIQCQVDSQVTMMFWYRQQPGQSLTLIATANQGSEATYESGFVIDKFPISRPNLTFSTLTVSNMSPEDSSIYLCSVGQTGGAFFGQGTRLTVV.

The V gene is TRBV5-1, the J gene TRBJ1-1; 7 bases line up with TRBD1. CDR1 is SGHRS, CDR2 YFSETQ, per germline. The V and J ends lost 3 bases and 0 bases, in that order; junction bases with no gene match: 8. This CDR3 spans 16 amino acids. For the CDR3, the DNA is TGCGCCAGCAGCTCACCCCGGGACAGTATGAACACTGAAGCTTTCTTT. It codes for CASSSPRDSMNTEAFF.

The chain combines TRBV19 with TRBJ1-2, with D tentatively TRBD1 (5 bases). Trimming cost V 10 bases and J 3 bases, with 12 bases left between them. Germline V gene sequence: CDR1 LNHDA, CDR2 SQIVND (reference sequence). CDR3 length equals 12 residues. The DNA of the CDR3 is TGTGCCACCACAGACAGATACTATGGCTACACCTTC. Its protein product is CATTDRYYGYTF.

V gene TRBV3-1 (or the pseudogene TRBV3-2) combines with J gene TRBJ2-5; 8 nucleotides line up with TRBD2. The trim removed 3 bases at V and 4 bases at J, leaving 16 bases unmatched. CDR3 length: 18 residues. Per the germline V gene, CDR1 is LGHDT and CDR2 is YNNKEL (reference sequence). CDR3 DNA: TGTGCCAGCAGCCAGGGGGTTTCTGGCGGGAGGAGGTCAGAGACCCAGTACTTC. Translating it yields CASSQGVSGGRRSETQYF.

This clone was counted once. The gene calls are TRBV5-1 and TRBJ2-3; 8 nucleotides match TRBD2. This CDR3 region has 15 residues. Germline CDR1 is SGHRS and CDR2 is YFSETQ. Losses at the gene ends were 2 bases for V and 4 bases for J; bases not matched to a gene: 6. The CDR3 sequence is CASSLAAGGADTQYF. CDR3 bases: TGCGCCAGCAGCTTAGCCGCGGGGGGAGCAGATACGCAGTATTTT.

The rearrangement uses TRBV4-3 and TRBJ2-1; 9 positions match TRBD2. The CDR3 sequence is 16 residues long. CDR1 and CDR2 (germline): LGHNA, YSLEER. J lost 8 bases, V lost 3 bases, and 11 bases had no gene match. This CDR3 reads CASSQYPGTSKDEQFF. The DNA for the CDR3 is TGCGCCAGCAGCCAGTACCCCGGGACTAGCAAAGATGAGCAGTTCTTC.

This clone was recorded once. CDR3 protein: CASSLARGEGYNEQFF. The CDR3 DNA reads TGTGCCAGCAGCTTAGCTCGGGGGGAGGGGTACAATGAGCAGTTCTTC. The chain is built from TRBV7-9 and TRBJ2-1; 7 nucleotides align to TRBD2. Germline CDR1 reads SEHNR; CDR2 reads FQNEAQ (reference sequence). CDR3 size: 16 residues. J was trimmed by 4 bases and V by 0 bases; bases with no gene match: 6. Drawing the rest from reference TRBV7-9 and TRBJ2-1, the complete variable domain is DTGVSQNPRHKITKRGQNVTFRCDPISEHNRLYWYRQTLGQGPEFLTYFQNEAQLEKSRLLSDRFSAERPKGSFSTLEIQRTEQGDSAMYLCASSLARGEGYNEQFFGPGTRLTVL.

The chain uses TRBV12-5 and TRBJ2-1; 10 bases match TRBD2. With 2 bases clipped from V and 10 bases from J, the junction kept 11 bases outside the gene matches. The CDR3 is made up of 16 amino acids. The germline CDR1 and CDR2 sequences are LGHNT and FRNRAP. The CDR3 is CASGLTRPDSGREQFF. The CDR3 DNA sequence: TGTGCTAGTGGTTTGACCCGACCAGATAGCGGGAGGGAGCAGTTCTTC. The whole variable domain, remainder taken from reference TRBV12-5 and TRBJ2-1, is DARVTQTPRHKVTEMGQEVTMRCQPILGHNTVFWYRQTMMQGLELLAYFRNRAPLDDSGMPKDRFSAEMPDATLATLKIQPSEPRDSAVYFCASGLTRPDSGREQFFGPGTRLTVL.

This chain connects TRBV19 to TRBJ1-1; 7 nucleotides agree with TRBD1. With 5 bases clipped from V and 4 bases from J, the junction kept 19 bases outside the gene matches. The CDR3 extends over 18 amino acids. The germline V gene encodes CDR1 LNHDA and CDR2 SQIVND (reference sequence). This chain's CDR3 is CASSSVRSFRQGITEAFF. For the CDR3, the DNA is TGTGCCAGTAGTTCCGTAAGGAGTTTCAGACAGGGTATCACTGAAGCTTTCTTT. Full variable domain (missing parts from reference TRBV19 and TRBJ1-1): DGGITQSPKYLFRKEGQNVTLSCEQNLNHDAMYWYRQDPGQGLRLIYYSQIVNDFQKGDIAEGYSVSREKKESFPLTVTSAQKNPTAFYLCASSSVRSFRQGITEAFFGQGTRLTVV.

This clone came up a few times. The V gene is TRBV12-5, the J gene TRBJ1-6; D is possibly TRBD1 (5 bases). Germline V gene lookup returns CDR1 LGHNT and CDR2 FRNRAP. Trimming left V 7 bases short and J 10 bases short, with 17 bases between. The CDR3 has 14 amino acids. CDR3 amino acids: CASAQGIGNSPLHF. The CDR3 DNA follows: TGTGCTAGTGCTCAGGGAATCGGAAACTCACCCCTCCACTTT.

The chain joins TRBV4-1 to TRBJ2-3; TRBD2 matches at 10 bases. Germline CDR1 is MGHRA and CDR2 is YSYEKL. Germline trimming cut 4 bases from V and 2 bases from J; bases unmatched to any gene: 9. The CDR3 loop spans 17 amino acids. DNA of the CDR3: TGCGCCAGCAGCCCGATTACTAGCGGGGACCCCACAGATACGCAGTATTTT. It encodes CASSPITSGDPTDTQYF.

The genes are TRBV28 and TRBJ2-1; 7 nucleotides align to TRBD2. The CDR3 has 15 amino acids. Germline trimming cut 3 bases from V and 7 bases from J; bases unmatched to any gene: 9. Germline CDR1 is MDHEN and CDR2 is SYDVKM. CDR3 protein: CASSLGGPGENEQFF. Written as DNA, the CDR3 is TGTGCCAGCAGTTTGGGAGGGCCTGGCGAAAATGAGCAGTTCTTC. Full variable domain (missing parts from reference TRBV28 and TRBJ2-1): DVKVTQSSRYLVKRTGEKVFLECVQDMDHENMFWYRQDPGLGLRLIYFSYDVKMKEKGDIPEGYSVSREKKERFSLILESASTNQTSMYLCASSLGGPGENEQFFGPGTRLTVL.

This clone was recorded once. This chain uses TRBV5-5 with TRBJ1-2; TRBD1 matches at 9 bases. This CDR3 spans 13 amino acids. Losses at the gene ends were 4 bases for V and 9 bases for J; bases not matched to a gene: 7. The germline CDR1 and CDR2 sequences are SGHKS and YYEKEE (reference sequence). The CDR3 DNA sequence: TGTGCCAGCAGCCCGACAGGGGGGGAGAGCTACACCTTC. Translation gives CASSPTGGESYTF.

In its sample, this clone was seen once. The chain uses TRBV5-1 and TRBJ2-7; TRBD1 agrees at 11 bases. The V and J ends lost 3 bases and 9 bases, in that order; junction bases with no gene match: 11. The germline CDR1 and CDR2 sequences are SGHRS and YFSETQ. The CDR3 is made up of 15 amino acids. DNA of the CDR3: TGCGCCAGCAGCTGGACAGGGGGCTCAGTACGTGGGCAGTACTTC. Translation: CASSWTGGSVRGQYF.

This sequence joins TRBV11-1 and TRBJ2-3; D ambiguous. This CDR3 has 13 amino acids. V was shortened by 1 base and J by 5 bases, with 7 bases between the two germline ends. Per germline, CDR1 SGHAT and CDR2 FQDESV (reference sequence). CDR3 residues: CASSLGQIDTQYF. The CDR3 nucleotides are TGTGCCAGCAGCTTAGGGCAAATAGATACGCAGTATTTT.

V and J are TRBV24-1 and TRBJ2-5; no clear D. The CDR3 extends over 13 amino acids. Looked up from germline, CDR1 is KGHDR and CDR2 is SFDVKD. Trimming cost V 12 bases and J 1 base, with 14 bases left between them. In nucleotides, the CDR3 is TGTGCCGCGAGAGGAATGGGCCAAGAGACCCAGTACTTC. It encodes CAARGMGQETQYF.

This clone has more than one count but fewer than ten. The chain is built from TRBV12-3 or TRBV12-4 and TRBJ1-5, with D perhaps TRBD1 (5 bases). The length of the CDR3 is 13 residues. V shed 3 bases and J shed 7 bases, with 10 bases lying between them. The CDR3 sequence is CASSLWGDQPQHF. CDR3 nucleotide sequence: TGTGCCAGCAGTTTGTGGGGGGACCAGCCCCAGCATTTT.